The 29 T cell receptor beta chains reported below all come from one sample, sequenced in a study of PD-1 blockade in classical Hodgkin lymphoma. Following autologous stem cell transplantation, relapse occurred in every patient, and exposure to brentuximab vedotin varied. Sequencing used immunoSEQ multiplex PCR; TCRdb keeps in-frame clones, though not all of them. Of tens of thousands of clones in the sample, around nine tenths are singletons; the top ten hold roughly a fifth. The sequences come from peripheral blood mononuclear cells (PBMCs), collected at baseline. Receptors were obtained from a human donor with classical Hodgkin lymphoma.

This chain joins TRBV27 and TRBJ2-2, with D uncertain. CDR1 is MNHEY and CDR2 is SMNVEV in the germline V gene (reference sequence). CDR3 size: 11 residues. V gave up 8 bases and J gave up 7 bases, with 8 bases separating them. CDR3 nucleotides: TGTGCCAGCCGGTCCAACGGGGAGCTGTTTTTT. Translation: CASRSNGELFF.

The chain carries TRBV7-8 and TRBJ2-1, with D unresolved. CDR1 SGHVS and CDR2 FQNEAQ come from the germline V gene. Trimming removed 1 base from V and 0 bases from J, with 10 bases in between. CDR3 length equals 16 residues. For the CDR3, the DNA is TGTGCCAGCAGCTTAGGCGCGGCGAGCTCCTACAATGAGCAGTTCTTC. This encodes CASSLGAASSYNEQFF.

The sample holds one count of this clone. CDR3: CASSIVRTAQETQYF. The CDR3 DNA sequence: TGTGCCAGTAGTATAGTTAGGACAGCACAAGAGACCCAGTACTTC. The genes are TRBV19 and TRBJ2-5, with TRBD1 as a possible D gene (6 bases). This CDR3 has 15 residues. Between the trimmed V and J ends, which lost 1 base and 2 bases, there was a span of 11 bases. The germline gives CDR1 LNHDA, CDR2 SQIVND (reference sequence).

This clone showed up just once. V is TRBV5-1 and J is TRBJ2-5; no clear D gene. The CDR3 loop spans 15 amino acids. CDR1 SGHRS and CDR2 YFSETQ come from the germline V gene. V lost 2 bases and J 5 bases, leaving 16 bases between the germline ends. CDR3 sequence: CASSFNLPVGETQYF. As DNA, the CDR3 is TGCGCCAGCAGCTTCAACCTCCCGGTAGGGGAGACCCAGTACTTC.

This clone was observed once. The rearrangement uses TRBV27 and TRBJ1-3, with D tentatively TRBD1 (6 bases). Deletions cut 2 bases from V and 0 bases from J, with 8 bases between. The CDR3 has 15 amino acids. The germline V gene has CDR1 MNHEY and CDR2 SMNVEV (reference sequence). CDR3 nucleotides: TGTGCCAGCAGTTTAGACAGGAACTCTGGAAACACCATATATTTT. This translates into CASSLDRNSGNTIYF.

V gene TRBV30 combines with J gene TRBJ1-1; D is unclear. The germline gives CDR1 GTSNPN, CDR2 SVGIG (reference sequence). V gave up 3 bases and J gave up 4 bases, with 15 bases separating them. This CDR3 has 14 residues. CDR3 region: CAWSEGSLGTEAFF. CDR3 coding DNA: TGTGCCTGGAGCGAGGGCAGTCTGGGCACTGAAGCTTTCTTT.

This rearrangement joins TRBV6-5 to TRBJ2-1; no firm D call. This CDR3 is built from 12 residues. Germline values: CDR1 MNHEY, CDR2 SVGAGI. The V end was cut by 3 bases, the J end by 7 bases, with 7 bases between. CDR3 sequence: CASSYGTNEQFF. In DNA, the CDR3 is TGTGCCAGCAGTTATGGAACTAATGAGCAGTTCTTC.

This chain uses TRBV5-6 with TRBJ2-7; tentative D call: TRBD1 (5 bases). Germline V gene data show CDR1 as SGHDT and CDR2 as YYEEEE. The CDR3 is 13 amino acids. Trimming stripped 4 bases from V and 1 base from J, with 9 bases between. The CDR3 loop reads CASSLRASYEQYF. DNA of the CDR3: TGTGCCAGCAGCCTCAGGGCATCCTACGAGCAGTACTTC.

This rearrangement joins TRBV25-1 to TRBJ1-4; 7 positions agree with TRBD1. V dropped 4 bases and J dropped 7; count of bases not matched to a gene: 6. Germline values: CDR1 MGHDK, CDR2 SYGVNS. The CDR3 extends over 14 amino acids. CDR3 sequence reads: CASSGTGAGEKLFF. CDR3 in DNA: TGTGCCAGCAGTGGTACAGGGGCGGGTGAAAAACTGTTTTTT. The variable domain in full, with the rest retrieved from reference TRBV25-1 and TRBJ1-4, is EADIYQTPRYLVIGTGKKITLECSQTMGHDKMYWYQQDPGMELHLIHYSYGVNSTEKGDLSSESTVSRIRTEHFPLTLESARPSHTSQYLCASSGTGAGEKLFFGSGTQLSVL.

The chain has TRBV30 and TRBJ2-5; maybe TRBD2 (6 bases). This CDR3 is built from 13 residues. Between the trimmed V and J ends, which lost 0 bases and 4 bases, there was a span of 9 bases. The germline V gene encodes CDR1 GTSNPN and CDR2 SVGIG (reference sequence). The CDR3, as DNA: TGTGCCTGGAGTGTACACGGGAGAGAGACCCAGTACTTC. Its protein is CAWSVHGRETQYF.

In this sample, this clone turned up a few times. The chain recombines TRBV7-9 with TRBJ1-5, with D perhaps matching TRBD1 (5 bases). The CDR3 has 12 amino acids. V was trimmed by 1 base and J by 11 bases, leaving 9 bases between them. The germline CDR1 and CDR2 sequences are SEHNR and FQNEAQ (reference sequence). The CDR3 is CASSLGPRAQHF. The CDR3 bases are TGTGCCAGCAGCTTAGGTCCCAGGGCCCAGCATTTT.

On this clone itself: One end of the junction fails to match germline, which may point to a read error. The genes are TRBV30 and TRBJ2-2, with 8 nucleotides matching TRBD2. Per the germline V gene, CDR1 is GTSNPN and CDR2 is SVGIG (reference sequence). The CDR3 extends over 18 amino acids. This chain's CDR3 is CAWSAPLFSGNEHRGAVF. The CDR3 DNA reads as TGTGCCTGGAGTGCACCTCTCTTTAGCGGGAACGAACACCGGGGAGCTGTTTTT.

This clone was seen a few times. The J gene is TRBJ2-7, the V gene TRBV4-2, with 9 positions matching TRBD2. This CDR3 comprises 15 residues. Trimming took 0 bases from V and 9 from J; bases not matched to a gene: 9. Germline CDR1 and CDR2: LGHNA and YNFKEQ. The CDR3 DNA reads TGTGCCAGCAGCCAAGAGGCTAGCGGGAAAAACCGGCAGTACTTC. Amino acid sequence: CASSQEASGKNRQYF.

This chain links TRBV6-5 with TRBJ1-1; 8 bases are shared with TRBD1. V lost 5 bases to trimming and J lost 0 bases; unmatched junction nucleotides: 2. The CDR3 has 14 amino acids. The germline V gene encodes CDR1 MNHEY and CDR2 SVGAGI. The CDR3 protein is CASSRTGMNTEAFF. The CDR3, as DNA: TGTGCCAGCAGTCGGACAGGGATGAACACTGAAGCTTTCTTT.

The J gene is TRBJ2-7, the V gene TRBV6-5; D unclear. The V gene lost 2 bases and the J gene lost 6 bases, with 5 bases spanning the gap. This CDR3 spans 11 amino acids. CDR1 is MNHEY and CDR2 is SVGAGI in the germline V gene. DNA of the CDR3: TGTGCCAGCAGTTACCTTGGCGAGCAGTACTTC. Its translation: CASSYLGEQYF.

V gene TRBV12-5 combines with J gene TRBJ2-1; either TRBD1 or TRBD2 may fit D (5 bases each). The germline gives CDR1 LGHNT, CDR2 FRNRAP. The V end lost 6 bases, the J end lost 2 bases, and 14 bases lay between the germline ends. This CDR3 has 15 amino acids. The CDR3 DNA follows: TGTGCTAGTGGCACCGGGGAAGGGGCCTACAATGAGCAGTTCTTC. It codes for CASGTGEGAYNEQFF.

There are a few counts of this clone. The V gene is TRBV5-1, the J gene TRBJ2-3; D not resolved. V was cut by 0 bases and J by 4 bases, with 6 bases left in between. The CDR3 sequence is 13 residues long. Germline V lookup: CDR1 SGHRS, CDR2 YFSETQ. CDR3 DNA: TGCGCCAGCAGCTTGGTGGGTGCAGATACGCAGTATTTT. Translated, it gives CASSLVGADTQYF.

The gene calls are TRBV11-1 and TRBJ1-1, with TRBD1 matching 9 bases. The V gene end was trimmed by 4 bases and the J gene end by 3 bases; junction bases not matched to a gene: 3. The CDR3 extends over 14 amino acids. In germline, CDR1 is SGHAT, CDR2 FQDESV (reference sequence). The CDR3 bases are TGTGCCAGCAGCTCGACAGGGGGGTACACTGAAGCTTTCTTT. Protein sequence: CASSSTGGYTEAFF.

This clone was picked up one time. The chain couples TRBV5-4 to TRBJ2-1; D uncertain. In germline, CDR1 is SGHNT, CDR2 YYREEE (reference sequence). Trimming stripped 4 bases from V and 0 bases from J, with 11 bases between. The CDR3 has 15 amino acids. The chain's CDR3 is CASSETFFSYNEQFF. CDR3 bases: TGTGCCAGCAGCGAAACTTTTTTCTCCTACAATGAGCAGTTCTTC. The full variable domain, completed using reference TRBV5-4 and TRBJ2-1, is ETGVTQSPTHLIKTRGQQVTLRCSSQSGHNTVSWYQQALGQGPQFIFQYYREEENGRGNFPPRFSGLQFPNYSSELNVNALELDDSALYLCASSETFFSYNEQFFGPGTRLTVL.

This clone came up once. The chain employs TRBV2 and TRBJ1-2, with D perhaps matching TRBD1 (5 bases). V was pared by 6 bases and J by 6 bases, with 29 bases between. CDR3 length: 18 amino acids. Per germline, CDR1 SNHLY and CDR2 FYNNEI. The CDR3 DNA reads TGTGCCAGCAGCGAGCGCAAAGATGGCGGGGCGGTTACAGATGGCTACACCTTC. As protein: CASSERKDGGAVTDGYTF.

The chain carries TRBV4-2 and TRBJ1-5, with D uncertain. Germline V gives CDR1 LGHNA, CDR2 YNFKEQ. Trimming stripped 4 bases from V and 3 bases from J, with 13 bases between. The CDR3 runs 15 residues. CDR3 loop: CASSREASVNQPQHF. DNA for the CDR3: TGTGCCAGCAGCCGAGAGGCGTCGGTCAATCAGCCCCAGCATTTT.

The V call is TRBV5-4, the J call TRBJ2-2; 13 bases agree with TRBD2. This CDR3 is built from 17 residues. The V gene's germline CDR1 is SGHNT and CDR2 YYREEE (reference sequence). Losses at the gene ends were 4 bases for V and 6 bases for J; bases not matched to a gene: 9. The CDR3 sequence is CASSPGTSGKRAGELFF. The CDR3 nucleotides read TGTGCCAGCAGCCCGGGGACTAGCGGGAAGAGGGCCGGGGAGCTGTTTTTT.

This chain joins TRBV11-1 and TRBJ2-3; 8 bases agree with TRBD2. Trimming removed 3 bases from V and 0 bases from J; junction bases left unmatched: 8. CDR3 size: 17 residues. CDR1 SGHAT and CDR2 FQDESV come from the germline V gene (reference sequence). CDR3 DNA: TGTGCCAGCAGCTTTCGCTTGCTAGCGGGTAGCACAGATACGCAGTATTTT. Its translation is CASSFRLLAGSTDTQYF.

The chain links TRBV6-4 to TRBJ2-1, with D hard to call. In germline, CDR1 is MRHNA, CDR2 SNTAGT. This CDR3 is 13 amino acids long. Trimming took 6 bases from V and 7 from J, leaving 13 bases between them. The CDR3 loop reads CASSLDLGNEQFF. Written as DNA, the CDR3 is TGTGCCAGCAGCTTGGACCTGGGGAATGAGCAGTTCTTC.

The chain uses TRBV6-1 and TRBJ1-2; perhaps TRBD1 as D (6 bases). The V end lost 7 bases, the J end lost 4 bases, and 16 bases lay between the germline ends. The CDR3 length is 14 residues. Per germline, CDR1 MNHNS and CDR2 SASEGT. The chain's CDR3 is CASKTGALGYGYTF. CDR3 bases: TGTGCCAGCAAGACAGGCGCCCTTGGCTATGGCTACACCTTC.

The chain is built from TRBV27 and TRBJ2-7; perhaps TRBD2 as D (6 bases). The CDR3 is made up of 14 amino acids. Trimming cost V 6 bases and J 4 bases, with 16 bases left between them. Germline V gives CDR1 MNHEY, CDR2 SMNVEV (reference sequence). The chain's CDR3 is CASRRDSRGYEQYF. The CDR3 nucleotides are TGTGCCAGCAGGCGGGACTCTCGGGGTTACGAGCAGTACTTC.

The rearrangement links TRBV10-1 to TRBJ2-3; no clear D. The CDR3 has 13 residues. Trimming removed 5 bases from V and 5 bases from J, with 11 bases in between. The germline V gene has CDR1 WNHNN and CDR2 SYGVQD (reference sequence). The CDR3 region has the DNA TGCGCCAGCAGTCCACAACCACAAGATACGCAGTATTTT. Residues: CASSPQPQDTQYF.

The rearrangement uses TRBV5-1 and TRBJ2-7; 9 positions agree with TRBD2. The CDR3 is 14 amino acids. Germline-derived CDR1 and CDR2 are SGHRS and YFSETQ. J was trimmed by 5 bases and V by 1 base; bases with no gene match: 4. The CDR3 is CASSLRGRAHEQYF. CDR3 nucleotide sequence: TGCGCCAGCAGCTTGCGCGGGAGGGCCCACGAGCAGTACTTC.

The chain has TRBV19 and TRBJ2-1; D is perhaps TRBD2 (5 bases). CDR3 length equals 15 residues. From germline, CDR1 is LNHDA and CDR2 SQIVND (reference sequence). Trimming left V 5 bases short and J 5 bases short, with 16 bases between. DNA of the CDR3: TGTGCCAGTAGTCCCCGGTCAGAGAGGGACAATGAGCAGTTCTTC. Protein product: CASSPRSERDNEQFF.